The 21 T cell receptor beta chains below were found in one sample sequenced in a study of blood T cell repertoires in COVID-19. Profiling relied on immunoSEQ multiplex PCR, and the TCRdb table lists in-frame clones only, not all of them. The profile shows 55,000 to 80,000 clones, around nine tenths of them singletons. Sequencing was carried out using peripheral blood. Receptors originate from a man between 65 and 85 years old with acute or convalescent COVID-19.

The rearrangement links TRBV25-1 to TRBJ1-5, with a weak D call TRBD1 (5 bases). The CDR3 runs 14 residues. V was cut by 6 bases and J by 4 bases, with 13 bases left in between. Germline CDR1 is MGHDK and CDR2 is SYGVNS. CDR3 nucleotide sequence: TGTGCCAGCAGGGAAACCGGGGGGAATCAGCCCCAGCATTTT. Amino acids: CASRETGGNQPQHF. Variable domain in full (rest from reference TRBV25-1 and TRBJ1-5): EADIYQTPRYLVIGTGKKITLECSQTMGHDKMYWYQQDPGMELHLIHYSYGVNSTEKGDLSSESTVSRIRTEHFPLTLESARPSHTSQYLCASRETGGNQPQHFGDGTRLSIL.

The genes are TRBV6-1 and TRBJ2-5; tentative D call: TRBD1 (5 bases). Germline values: CDR1 MNHNS, CDR2 SASEGT. The CDR3 totals 16 residues. The germline V and J ends were trimmed by 4 bases and 5 bases, with 20 bases remaining between them. The CDR3 nucleotides read TGTGCCAGCAGTGCCGGCACGACAGCCTCACGTGAGACCCAGTACTTC. Its translation is CASSAGTTASRETQYF.

This chain links TRBV29-1 with TRBJ1-2; a weak D match, TRBD1 (5 bases). The V gene lost 3 bases and the J gene lost 0 bases, with 14 bases spanning the gap. The CDR3 runs to 15 residues. CDR1 is SQVTM, CDR2 ANQGSEA, per germline. The CDR3 DNA reads TGCAGCGTTGACGACAGCAGGAAGTCTAACTATGGCTACACCTTC. Protein product: CSVDDSRKSNYGYTF.

The V call is TRBV6-1, the J call TRBJ2-5, with D unresolved. Germline loops: CDR1 MNHNS, CDR2 SASEGT. Trimming took 2 bases from V and 5 from J, leaving 6 bases between them. This CDR3 contains 12 residues. CDR3 amino acids: CASSELRETQYF. The CDR3 bases are TGTGCCAGCAGTGAATTGAGGGAGACCCAGTACTTC.

This clone appeared a few times. The rearrangement uses TRBV7-8 and TRBJ2-7; TRBD2 might be the D (5 bases). Germline assignment: CDR1 SGHVS and CDR2 FQNEAQ. V was shortened by 2 bases and J by 0 bases, with 8 bases between the two germline ends. The CDR3 length is 14 residues. The CDR3 DNA follows: TGTGCCAGCAGCTTACAGCGGCCCTCCTACGAGCAGTACTTC. Its translation is CASSLQRPSYEQYF.

J is TRBJ1-2 and V is TRBV6-5, with TRBD1 as a possible D gene (5 bases). Germline values: CDR1 MNHEY, CDR2 SVGAGI. With 2 bases removed from V and 6 bases from J, the gap between germline ends came to 13 bases. CDR3 size: 14 residues. CDR3: CASSYKGFMNGYTF. In DNA form, the CDR3 reads TGTGCCAGCAGTTACAAGGGGTTCATGAATGGCTACACCTTC.

The J gene is TRBJ1-6, the V gene TRBV3-1 (or the pseudogene TRBV3-2), with 10 bases lining up with TRBD1. The length of the CDR3 is 13 residues. Germline CDR1 LGHDT, CDR2 YNNKEL (reference sequence). V shed 10 bases and J 7 bases; nucleotides not matched to a gene: 4. The CDR3 loop is CATGTGANSPLHF. Written as DNA, the CDR3 is TGTGCCACAGGGACAGGGGCAAATTCACCCCTCCACTTT.

The rearrangement uses TRBV7-2 and TRBJ2-5; 8 positions agree with TRBD2. Germline CDR1 and CDR2: SGHTA and FQGNSA. With 6 bases clipped from V and 1 base from J, the junction kept 7 bases outside the gene matches. The CDR3 loop spans 15 amino acids. The CDR3 DNA follows: TGTGCCAGCAGTTACTCAAGCGGGGGCCAAGAGACCCAGTACTTC. Protein sequence: CASSYSSGGQETQYF.

This chain connects TRBV27 to TRBJ2-7; TRBD1 is a possible D gene (6 bases). This CDR3 comprises 15 residues. CDR1 and CDR2 from the germline V gene are MNHEY and SMNVEV (reference sequence). Deletions cut 3 bases from V and 4 bases from J, with 16 bases between. CDR3 DNA sequence: TGTGCCAGCAGTTTTCTCCGAACAGGGAGTTACGAGCAGTACTTC. The encoded protein is CASSFLRTGSYEQYF.

This chain uses TRBV7-3 with TRBJ2-2; D is unresolved. The CDR3 runs 13 residues. In germline, CDR1 is SGHTA, CDR2 FQGTGA. V lost 4 bases and J 7 bases, leaving 10 bases between the germline ends. CDR3 amino acids: CASSSGANGELFF. DNA of the CDR3: TGTGCCAGCAGCTCCGGTGCCAACGGGGAGCTGTTTTTT.

The J gene is TRBJ1-6, the V gene TRBV19, with no clear D. The germline V gene has CDR1 LNHDA and CDR2 SQIVND (reference sequence). The CDR3 spans 12 residues. V was clipped by 6 bases and J by 5 bases, with 5 bases between them. The chain's CDR3 is CASRSDNSPLHF. Here the CDR3 DNA reads TGTGCCAGTAGATCGGATAATTCACCCCTCCACTTT.

This chain uses TRBV6-5 with TRBJ2-1, with a weak D call TRBD2 (5 bases). The CDR3 runs to 14 residues. The V gene's germline CDR1 is MNHEY and CDR2 SVGAGI. Between the trimmed V and J ends, which lost 11 bases and 0 bases, there was a span of 14 bases. The CDR3: CAGTTGSSYNEQFF. The CDR3 bases are TGTGCCGGTACAACGGGAAGCTCCTACAATGAGCAGTTCTTC.

This clone was seen more than once but under ten times. The chain joins TRBV3-1 (or the pseudogene TRBV3-2) to TRBJ1-2; TRBD1 aligns across 7 bases. Per germline, CDR1 LGHDT and CDR2 YNNKEL (reference sequence). V shed 4 bases and J 6 bases; nucleotides not matched to a gene: 11. The CDR3 covers 15 residues. The chain's CDR3 is CASSPTWDSRNGYTF. In DNA, the CDR3 is TGTGCCAGCAGCCCAACCTGGGACAGTAGGAATGGCTACACCTTC.

The chain links TRBV5-1 to TRBJ2-5; TRBD2 might be the D (6 bases). Germline values: CDR1 SGHRS, CDR2 YFSETQ. CDR3 length: 16 amino acids. Trimming pared 1 base from V and 5 bases from J, leaving 18 bases between. Here the CDR3 DNA reads TGCGCCAGCAGCTTGAACCCGTCGGAGGGTAAGGAGACCCAGTACTTC. The encoded protein is CASSLNPSEGKETQYF.

The chain links TRBV5-1 to TRBJ2-7; 7 bases map to TRBD1. Germline V lookup: CDR1 SGHRS, CDR2 YFSETQ. V dropped 0 bases and J dropped 1; count of bases not matched to a gene: 4. The CDR3 has 15 residues. CDR3 coding DNA: TGCGCCAGCAGCTTGGGGGACAGCATTTCCTACGAGCAGTACTTC. Its protein product is CASSLGDSISYEQYF.

In its sample, this clone was seen once. The rearrangement joins TRBV3-1 (or the pseudogene TRBV3-2) to TRBJ1-1, with TRBD1 matching over 8 bases. V was pared by 8 bases and J by 2 bases, with 7 bases of the junction left unmatched. The CDR3 totals 14 residues. The V gene's germline CDR1 is LGHDT and CDR2 YNNKEL (reference sequence). The CDR3, as DNA: TGTGCCAGCGTCCTTGGGACAGGAAACACTGAAGCTTTCTTT. Translating gives CASVLGTGNTEAFF.

The chain joins TRBV12-3 or TRBV12-4 to TRBJ1-1; no clear D. Trimming took off 6 bases at V and 0 bases at J, with 8 bases between the two ends. This CDR3 contains 13 residues. CDR3 residues: CASSRSLNTEAFF. CDR3 bases: TGTGCCAGCAGCCGTAGTTTGAACACTGAAGCTTTCTTT.

The chain combines TRBV20-1 with TRBJ2-7; 8 bases line up with TRBD2. With 3 bases clipped from V and 2 bases from J, the junction kept 9 bases outside the gene matches. Looked up from germline, CDR1 is DFQATT and CDR2 is SNEGSKA (reference sequence). This CDR3 contains 15 residues. Here the CDR3 DNA reads TGCAGTGCTAGTTTTATGGCGGGGGGCACCTACGAGCAGTACTTC. It encodes CSASFMAGGTYEQYF.

This chain joins TRBV9 and TRBJ2-3, with 9 bases lining up with TRBD2. The CDR3 loop spans 16 amino acids. Germline loops: CDR1 SGDLS, CDR2 YYNGEE. V dropped 0 bases and J dropped 3; count of bases not matched to a gene: 5. CDR3 DNA sequence: TGTGCCAGCAGCGTAGGAAGGACTAGCGCAACAGATACGCAGTATTTT. This encodes CASSVGRTSATDTQYF.

This clone has a handful of counts. The chain couples TRBV27 to TRBJ1-1; a weak D match, TRBD1 (5 bases). Trimming removed 0 bases from V and 1 base from J, with 15 bases in between. Germline V gene data show CDR1 as MNHEY and CDR2 as SMNVEV (reference sequence). This CDR3 region has 17 residues. DNA for the CDR3: TGTGCCAGCAGTTTATCGGTCTCACTCGGACAGAACACTGAAGCTTTCTTT. Its protein is CASSLSVSLGQNTEAFF.

The chain links TRBV27 to TRBJ2-7; 7 bases are shared with TRBD1. Trimming cost V 5 bases and J 1 base; bases outside gene matches: 2. From germline, CDR1 is MNHEY and CDR2 SMNVEV (reference sequence). The length of the CDR3 is 13 residues. The CDR3 coding sequence is TGTGCCAGCAGTGGGACAGCTTCCTACGAGCAGTACTTC. Its protein is CASSGTASYEQYF.